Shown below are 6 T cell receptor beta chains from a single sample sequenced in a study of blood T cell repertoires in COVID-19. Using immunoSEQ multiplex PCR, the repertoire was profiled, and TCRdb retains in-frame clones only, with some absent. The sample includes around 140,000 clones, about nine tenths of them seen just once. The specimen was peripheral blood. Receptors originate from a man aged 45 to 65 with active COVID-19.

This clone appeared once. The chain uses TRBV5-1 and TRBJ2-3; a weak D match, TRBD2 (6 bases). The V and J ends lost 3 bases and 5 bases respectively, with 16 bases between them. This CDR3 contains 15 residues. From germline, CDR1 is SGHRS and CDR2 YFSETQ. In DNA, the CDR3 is TGCGCCAGCAGCTCCAATAGGAGGGCGGAAGATACGCAGTATTTT. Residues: CASSSNRRAEDTQYF. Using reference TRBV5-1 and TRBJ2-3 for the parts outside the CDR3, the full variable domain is KAGVTQTPRYLIKTRGQQVTLSCSPISGHRSVSWYQQTPGQGLQFLFEYFSETQRNKGNFPGRFSGRQFSNSRSEMNVSTLELGDSALYLCASSSNRRAEDTQYFGPGTRLTVL.

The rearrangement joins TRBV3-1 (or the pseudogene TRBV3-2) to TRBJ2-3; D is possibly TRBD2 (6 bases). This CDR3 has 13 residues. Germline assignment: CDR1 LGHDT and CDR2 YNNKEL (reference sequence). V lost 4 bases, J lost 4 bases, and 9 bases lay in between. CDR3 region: CASSLGEADTQYF. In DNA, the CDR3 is TGTGCCAGCAGCCTAGGGGAGGCAGATACGCAGTATTTT.

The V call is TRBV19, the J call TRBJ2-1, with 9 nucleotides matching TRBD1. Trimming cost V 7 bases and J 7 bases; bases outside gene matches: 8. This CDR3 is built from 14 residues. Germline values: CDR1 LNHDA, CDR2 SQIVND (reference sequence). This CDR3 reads CASIRQGVPNEQFF. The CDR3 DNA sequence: TGTGCCAGTATAAGACAGGGGGTCCCGAATGAGCAGTTCTTC.

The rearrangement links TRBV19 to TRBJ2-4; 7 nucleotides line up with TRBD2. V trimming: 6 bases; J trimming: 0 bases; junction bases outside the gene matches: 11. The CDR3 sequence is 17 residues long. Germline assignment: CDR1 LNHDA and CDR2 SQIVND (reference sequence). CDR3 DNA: TGTGCCAGTAGGGCCTATGTGGGGGGGTTAGCCAAAAACATTCAGTACTTC. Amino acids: CASRAYVGGLAKNIQYF.

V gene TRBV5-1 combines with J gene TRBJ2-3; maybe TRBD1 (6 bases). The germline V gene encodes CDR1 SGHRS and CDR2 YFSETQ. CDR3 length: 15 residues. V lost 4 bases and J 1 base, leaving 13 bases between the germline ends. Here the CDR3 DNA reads TGCGCCAGCAGCGAACAGGGATACGGCACAGATACGCAGTATTTT. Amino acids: CASSEQGYGTDTQYF.

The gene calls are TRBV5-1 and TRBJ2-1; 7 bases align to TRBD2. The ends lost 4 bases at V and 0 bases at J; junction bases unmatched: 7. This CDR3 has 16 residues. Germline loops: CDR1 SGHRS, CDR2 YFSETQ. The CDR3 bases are TGCGCCAGCAGCCCGGGGGAGGGGAACTCCTACAATGAGCAGTTCTTC. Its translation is CASSPGEGNSYNEQFF.